Listed below are T cell receptor beta chains from one sample, sequenced in a study of neoadjuvant anti-PD-1 for oral cavity cancer. Method: immunoSEQ multiplex PCR; TCRdb's copy keeps in-frame clones and lacks some. The data contain 73,000 or so clones, around 83% of them singletons. This specimen was PBMCs, taken after nivolumab (anti-PD-1) treatment. The receptors derive from a person between 40 and 79 years old with oral cavity squamous cell carcinoma. CDR3s leave out the opening cysteine and the closing phenylalanine or tryptophan. The order of the fields is clone size, V gene, J gene, CDR3 protein. Clone sizes are given selectively: once, few, many, or a class where the clone is expanded.

size: -
V: TRBV19
J: TRBJ2-7
CDR3: ASNSLQGREQY

size: -
V: TRBV6-5
J: TRBJ2-7
CDR3: ASMGPGNSYEQY

size: -
V: TRBV6-1
J: TRBJ2-1
CDR3: ASSIRQGNDEQF

size: -
V: TRBV7-3
J: TRBJ2-2
CDR3: ASSLSGGGGELF

size: -
V: TRBV19
J: TRBJ2-7
CDR3: ASSARGTSGSRYEQY

size: -
V: TRBV10-1
J: TRBJ2-5
CDR3: ASFPQETQY

size: -
V: TRBV7-6
J: TRBJ1-4
CDR3: ASSSDRGINEKLF

size: -
V: TRBV27
J: TRBJ1-1
CDR3: ASSLEVRGNTEAF

size: -
V: TRBV18
J: TRBJ1-2
CDR3: ASSPLHTTGLGGSTDYT

size: -
V: TRBV5-6
J: TRBJ1-5
CDR3: ASSGRGNQPQH

size: -
V: TRBV19
J: TRBJ2-4
CDR3: ASSNRGLVDIQY

size: -
V: TRBV28
J: TRBJ2-7
CDR3: ASSSLAVYEQY

size: -
V: TRBV9
J: TRBJ1-2
CDR3: ASSVDGYGYT

size: -
V: TRBV5-6
J: TRBJ1-1
CDR3: ASRQLGVNTEAF

size: -
V: TRBV14
J: TRBJ1-2
CDR3: ASSLGDTNYGYT

size: medium-sized
V: TRBV14
J: TRBJ2-2
CDR3: ASSARSPGTEYTGELF

size: -
V: TRBV28
J: TRBJ1-1
CDR3: ASSPGGVTEAF

size: few
V: TRBV5-1
J: TRBJ2-1
CDR3: ASSLEGGPYNEQF

size: -
V: TRBV28
J: TRBJ1-5
CDR3: ASSSGVIGYQPQH

size: -
V: TRBV5-1
J: TRBJ1-2
CDR3: ASSFLWTQGQGYT

size: few
V: TRBV5-1
J: TRBJ2-7
CDR3: ASSLAASYEQY

size: -
V: TRBV28
J: TRBJ2-5
CDR3: ASSPRSYTGTTLETQY

size: -
V: TRBV2
J: TRBJ2-3
CDR3: ASGKQRSSTDTQY

size: -
V: TRBV27
J: TRBJ2-7
CDR3: ASRTLGLAGAVDREQY

size: -
V: TRBV6-6
J: TRBJ1-1
CDR3: ASGLMTEAF

size: -
V: TRBV9
J: TRBJ1-5
CDR3: ASSVGGVSQPQH

size: -
V: TRBV6-5
J: TRBJ2-7
CDR3: ASSPFRDSSYEQY